These T cell receptor beta chains were read from a single sample in a study of cytomegalovirus exposure and HLA in healthy donors. Libraries were prepared by immunoSEQ multiplex PCR; TCRdb keeps only in-frame clonotypes and omits some of them. The sample gives tens of thousands of clones, over 85% of which show up once; around 3.5% is in the top ten. Sequenced input: PBMCs. These TCRs come from a woman aged 30 to 39 in good health and CMV-seronegative. Both conserved end residues are part of each CDR3. Each record gives: D gene, J gene, V gene, clone size, CDR3 length, CDR3 DNA, CDR3 protein. D genes are given only for firm matches. The size of a clone is reported for some rows only, either as once, few or many, or as a class for expanded clones.

.,TRBJ2-7,TRBV27,.,14,TGTGCCAGCAGCTTTTCTGCAGGTACCTACGAGCAGTACTTC,CASSFSAGTYEQYF
TRBD1,TRBJ2-7,TRBV9,.,14,TGTGCCAGCAGCGTAGGGACAGGGAAGAACGAGCAGTACTTC,CASSVGTGKNEQYF
TRBD2,TRBJ2-3,TRBV27,.,18,TGTGCCAGCAGTTATGCCCCCTTTAGCGGGAGGGACACAGATACGCAGTATTTT,CASSYAPFSGRDTDTQYF
TRBD1,TRBJ2-7,TRBV10-2,.,13,TGCGCCAGCAATGACCAGGGGGTGAACGAGCAGTACTTC,CASNDQGVNEQYF
.,TRBJ2-1,TRBV4-1,.,15,TGCGCCAGCAGCCAAGATCGGCAGGGCCGCCTCGAGCAGTTCTTC,CASSQDRQGRLEQFF
.,TRBJ2-7,TRBV29-1,once,10,TGCAGCGTTGAACTCGGGGAGCAGTACTTC,CSVELGEQYF
TRBD1,TRBJ2-5,TRBV6-4,.,17,TGTGCCAGCCAAGCCGGGACAGGGCTAATTCTCCAAGAGACCCAGTACTTC,CASQAGTGLILQETQYF
.,TRBJ1-5,TRBV2,.,16,TGTGCCAGCAGTGGGGCGGGGGGGTCGCACAATCAGCCCCAGCATTTT,CASSGAGGSHNQPQHF
.,TRBJ2-1,TRBV11-2,.,16,TGTGCCAGCAGATTATCAAGATTCCGGGGCTACAATGAGCAGTTCTTC,CASRLSRFRGYNEQFF
TRBD2,TRBJ2-3,TRBV7-3,.,17,TGTGCCAGCAGCTTAATGGGTCTAGCGGGAGCAGGAGATACGCAGTATTTT,CASSLMGLAGAGDTQYF
TRBD1,TRBJ2-7,TRBV5-1,.,15,TGCGCCAGCAGCTCACAACAGGGGTCTCTCTCCGAGCAGTACTTC,CASSSQQGSLSEQYF
.,TRBJ1-4,TRBV5-4,.,16,TGTGCCAGCAGCTCGGGGGAACAGGCCGTCAATGAAAAACTGTTTTTT,CASSSGEQAVNEKLFF
TRBD1,TRBJ1-4,TRBV19,.,15,TGTGCCAGTAGTCGACAGGGCTCAACTAATGAAAAACTGTTTTTT,CASSRQGSTNEKLFF
.,TRBJ1-2,TRBV27,.,16,TGTGCCAGCAGTTTATCTCCCTCGGGGGGCAGCTATGGCTACACCTTC,CASSLSPSGGSYGYTF
TRBD2,TRBJ2-3,TRBV5-1,.,20,TGCGCCAGCAGCTTGGGCCTGGGAAGCGGGGGGGCCTCTAGCACAGATACGCAGTATTTT,CASSLGLGSGGASSTDTQYF
.,TRBJ2-3,TRBV4-2,.,15,TGTGCCAGCAGCCGTGGCGGATCTAGCACAGATACGCAGTATTTT,CASSRGGSSTDTQYF
.,TRBJ2-7,TRBV4-1,once,14,TGCGCCAGCAGCCTGGAGGGACAGCGCTACGAGCAGTACTTC,CASSLEGQRYEQYF
.,TRBJ1-2,TRBV6-5,.,13,TGTGCCAGCAGTTACGCAGGATCCTCTGGCTACACCTTC,CASSYAGSSGYTF
.,TRBJ1-2,TRBV5-1,.,15,TGCGCCAGCAGCGTAAACCCTACAGGGAACTATGGCTACACCTTC,CASSVNPTGNYGYTF
.,TRBJ1-2,TRBV6-4,.,14,TGTGCCAGCAGTGACGGCCCGGACATAGGTGGCTACACCTTC,CASSDGPDIGGYTF
.,TRBJ1-5,TRBV19,once,12,TGTGCCAGTAGCTTGTTAAATCAGCCCCAGCATTTT,CASSLLNQPQHF
TRBD1,TRBJ2-5,TRBV10-3,.,15,TGTGCCATCAGTGGAGGGACAGGGGGTTTCGAGACCCAGTACTTC,CAISGGTGGFETQYF
TRBD1,TRBJ1-1,TRBV19,.,17,TGTGCCAGTAGTATTGGGACAGGGAAAAGGAGTCGAACTGAAGCTTTCTTT,CASSIGTGKRSRTEAFF
TRBD2,TRBJ2-3,TRBV5-6,.,16,TGTGCCAGCAGCTTGGCCGGGACTAGGGGCACAGATACGCAGTATTTT,CASSLAGTRGTDTQYF
TRBD2,TRBJ2-6,TRBV19,.,18,TGTGCCAGTAGTATTTGGGGAGGGCTTTCTACCGGGGCCAACGTCCTGACTTTC,CASSIWGGLSTGANVLTF